Listed here are 25 T cell receptor beta chains from one sample, sequenced in a study of blood T cell repertoires in COVID-19. Assay: immunoSEQ multiplex PCR; the TCRdb copy retains only in-frame clones and omits some. The table records some 110,000 clones, 85% to 90% of them present only once. Input material: peripheral blood. The receptors derive from a woman of 80 years or more with COVID-19, enrolled during active disease.

V and J are TRBV19 and TRBJ2-2, with 9 bases matching TRBD1. CDR3 length: 15 residues. Unmatched junction bases numbered 5, after V lost 3 bases and J lost 6 bases. The germline CDR1 and CDR2 sequences are LNHDA and SQIVND (reference sequence). As DNA, the CDR3 is TGTGCCAGTAGTATTACAGGGGGCGCGGCCGGGGAGCTGTTTTTT. Protein sequence: CASSITGGAAGELFF.

The rearrangement uses TRBV4-3 and TRBJ1-2; 11 bases align to TRBD1. CDR1 LGHNA and CDR2 YSLEER come from the germline V gene. Unmatched junction bases numbered 4, after V lost 4 bases and J lost 6 bases. The CDR3 is 14 residues long. CDR3 in amino acids: CASSLGQGADGYTF. CDR3 sequence (DNA): TGCGCCAGCAGCCTCGGACAGGGGGCTGATGGCTACACCTTC.

This clone was detected once. The rearrangement uses TRBV6-5 and TRBJ2-3; D not resolved. CDR1 MNHEY and CDR2 SVGAGI come from the germline V gene. Between the trimmed V and J ends, which lost 6 bases and 0 bases, there was a span of 10 bases. This CDR3 contains 14 residues. This CDR3 is CASRYLGSTDTQYF. The CDR3 nucleotides read TGTGCCAGCAGATACCTCGGGAGCACAGATACGCAGTATTTT.

The genes are TRBV6-2 or TRBV6-3 and TRBJ1-2, with 10 positions matching TRBD1. Germline assignment: CDR1 MNHEY and CDR2 SVGEGT. Unmatched junction bases numbered 6, after V lost 4 bases and J lost 4 bases. CDR3 length: 15 amino acids. Here the CDR3 DNA reads TGTGCCAGCAGTTTAACGGGACAGGGGAGCTATGGCTACACCTTC. Its protein is CASSLTGQGSYGYTF.

The V and J genes are TRBV7-2 and TRBJ2-5, with unresolved D. V was trimmed by 2 bases and J by 2 bases, leaving 15 bases between them. Looked up from germline, CDR1 is SGHTA and CDR2 is FQGNSA. CDR3 length: 16 residues. CDR3 bases: TGTGCCAGCAGCTTAACCGGCCCTAGTATTCAAGAGACCCAGTACTTC. Its translation is CASSLTGPSIQETQYF.

This clone was observed a handful of times. The V and J genes are TRBV6-5 and TRBJ2-7; TRBD2 aligns across 9 bases. With V trimmed by 4 bases and J by 0 bases, 4 bases remained unmatched. CDR3 size: 15 residues. Germline lookup yields CDR1 MNHEY and CDR2 SVGAGI. CDR3 region: CASSFYSGSSYEQYF. CDR3 coding DNA: TGTGCCAGCAGTTTTTATAGCGGGAGCTCCTACGAGCAGTACTTC.

This chain joins TRBV6-5 and TRBJ2-5; 7 bases map to TRBD1. This CDR3 has 15 amino acids. J was trimmed by 3 bases and V by 2 bases; bases with no gene match: 6. Germline loops: CDR1 MNHEY, CDR2 SVGAGI. This CDR3 reads CASSYRETGKETQYF. The CDR3 region has the DNA TGTGCCAGCAGTTACAGGGAGACAGGGAAAGAGACCCAGTACTTC.

The V call is TRBV6-5, the J call TRBJ1-4, with 8 bases identical to TRBD1. Germline-derived CDR1 and CDR2 are MNHEY and SVGAGI. V lost 0 bases, J lost 6 bases, and 3 bases stayed unmatched. The CDR3 loop spans 15 amino acids. CDR3 DNA: TGTGCCAGCAGTTACTCGGCAGGGGGCCATGAAAAACTGTTTTTT. Amino acids: CASSYSAGGHEKLFF.

This chain joins TRBV5-6 and TRBJ1-2; maybe TRBD1 (6 bases). The V and J ends lost 0 bases and 13 bases respectively, with 22 bases between them. CDR3 length: 15 residues. Germline loops: CDR1 SGHDT, CDR2 YYEEEE. The CDR3 DNA follows: TGTGCCAGCAGCTTGGGAGGATTACAGGGACACCTGAGCACCTTC. As protein: CASSLGGLQGHLSTF.

The chain recombines TRBV4-3 with TRBJ2-5; TRBD1 agrees at 8 bases. This CDR3 is built from 15 residues. From germline, CDR1 is LGHNA and CDR2 YSLEER. Trimming removed 1 base from V and 3 bases from J; junction bases left unmatched: 4. The chain's CDR3 is CASSQGTGSEETQYF. The CDR3 region has the DNA TGCGCCAGCAGCCAAGGGACAGGGTCGGAAGAGACCCAGTACTTC.

This chain connects TRBV11-2 to TRBJ1-1; 7 bases match TRBD1. The CDR3 is 13 residues long. V shed 7 bases and J 6 bases; nucleotides not matched to a gene: 8. Germline V gene sequence: CDR1 SGHAT, CDR2 FQNNGV. The CDR3 sequence: CASTPRRGPEAFF. The CDR3 nucleotides read TGTGCCAGCACCCCGCGGAGGGGGCCTGAAGCTTTCTTT.

V and J are TRBV19 and TRBJ2-6, with D perhaps TRBD2 (5 bases). The length of the CDR3 is 17 residues. V lost 6 bases, J lost 0 bases, and 15 bases lay in between. Germline V lookup: CDR1 LNHDA, CDR2 SQIVND (reference sequence). CDR3 in DNA: TGTGCCAGTAGGGCGAAGAAAGGGAGCTCTGGGGCCAACGTCCTGACTTTC. Its translation: CASRAKKGSSGANVLTF.

V and J are TRBV28 and TRBJ1-2, with TRBD1 as a possible D gene (6 bases). The CDR3 loop spans 13 amino acids. Between the trimmed V and J ends, which lost 5 bases and 5 bases, there was a span of 12 bases. Germline values: CDR1 MDHEN, CDR2 SYDVKM. The CDR3 protein is CASSTGQLYGYTF. DNA of the CDR3: TGTGCCAGCAGTACTGGACAGCTTTATGGCTACACCTTC.

The gene calls are TRBV4-2 and TRBJ2-5; TRBD2 matches 9 bases. Unmatched junction bases numbered 8, after V lost 1 base and J lost 2 bases. The CDR3 is 17 amino acids. Germline V gives CDR1 LGHNA, CDR2 YNFKEQ. CDR3 nucleotide sequence: TGTGCCAGCAGCCAAGCCCCCGGGACTAGCAGTCAAGAGACCCAGTACTTC. Translation: CASSQAPGTSSQETQYF.

The table lists this clone with a few counts. The chain is built from TRBV9 and TRBJ2-4, with 9 bases lining up with TRBD2. The ends lost 2 bases at V and 7 bases at J; junction bases unmatched: 10. CDR1 and CDR2 from the germline V gene are SGDLS and YYNGEE. CDR3 size: 16 residues. The CDR3 DNA reads as TGTGCCAGCAGCGTTTTGGCGGGAGGGCCGGGGAACATTCAGTACTTC. Residues: CASSVLAGGPGNIQYF.

V usage is TRBV7-6 and J usage is TRBJ2-4, with 7 bases fitting TRBD1. Per the germline V gene, CDR1 is SGHVS and CDR2 is FNYEAQ. The CDR3 has 14 amino acids. V shed 5 bases, J shed 5 bases, and the junction held 6 bases outside the gene matches. The DNA of the CDR3 is TGTGCCAGCAGCCCCCGGACAGGTCAAAACATTCAGTACTTC. Amino acid sequence: CASSPRTGQNIQYF.

This sequence joins TRBV28 and TRBJ2-5; 8 nucleotides line up with TRBD2. Trimming took 5 bases from V and 4 from J; bases not matched to a gene: 3. The CDR3 extends over 13 amino acids. Per the germline V gene, CDR1 is MDHEN and CDR2 is SYDVKM. The CDR3 spells CASSQAGGETQYF. The DNA of the CDR3 is TGTGCCAGCAGTCAGGCGGGGGGAGAGACCCAGTACTTC.

A single count supports this clone. The gene calls are TRBV7-2 and TRBJ2-2; D unclear. Germline V gives CDR1 SGHTA, CDR2 FQGNSA. The CDR3 is 14 residues long. Trimming took off 4 bases at V and 6 bases at J, with 12 bases between the two ends. Here the CDR3 reads CASSSEPLAGELFF. As DNA, the CDR3 is TGTGCCAGCAGCTCAGAGCCCCTAGCCGGGGAGCTGTTTTTT.

The chain is built from TRBV6-5 and TRBJ1-1; the D gene is possibly TRBD1 (6 bases). V lost 4 bases and J lost 7, with 19 bases in between. The CDR3 is made up of 15 amino acids. Germline assignment: CDR1 MNHEY and CDR2 SVGAGI. CDR3 coding DNA: TGTGCCAGCAGTTTATCAGGGGTGGTTCAAGATGAAGCTTTCTTT. The encoded protein is CASSLSGVVQDEAFF.

The rearrangement uses TRBV3-1 (or the pseudogene TRBV3-2) and TRBJ2-2, with 8 bases aligning to TRBD1. The V gene end was trimmed by 5 bases and the J gene end by 5 bases; junction bases not matched to a gene: 4. This CDR3 contains 14 residues. Germline CDR1 LGHDT, CDR2 YNNKEL (reference sequence). The CDR3 region is CASSYGQGTGELFF. CDR3 in DNA: TGTGCCAGCAGCTACGGACAGGGAACCGGGGAGCTGTTTTTT.

The chain joins TRBV9 to TRBJ2-7; possibly TRBD2 for D (5 bases). Germline CDR1 is SGDLS and CDR2 is YYNGEE. Trimming stripped 0 bases from V and 4 bases from J, with 11 bases between. This CDR3 is built from 14 residues. The CDR3 DNA sequence: TGTGCCAGCAGCGTAGGGCTTGAGGGATACGAGCAGTACTTC. Translating it yields CASSVGLEGYEQYF.

For the CDR3, the DNA is TGTGCCAGCAGAGAAGGGACTAGCGGGAGAGGAGAGACCCAGTACTTC. Amino acids: CASREGTSGRGETQYF. The chain uses TRBV7-9 and TRBJ2-5; 14 bases are shared with TRBD2. Trimming took 6 bases from V and 4 from J; bases not matched to a gene: 7. The CDR3 is 16 amino acids. Looked up from germline, CDR1 is SEHNR and CDR2 is FQNEAQ (reference sequence).

The J gene is TRBJ2-2, the V gene TRBV19; D remains unclear. Germline loops: CDR1 LNHDA, CDR2 SQIVND (reference sequence). The V and J ends lost 5 bases and 3 bases respectively, with 4 bases between them. This CDR3 is built from 12 residues. CDR3 region: CASSLYTGELFF. As DNA, the CDR3 is TGTGCCAGTAGTCTTTACACCGGGGAGCTGTTTTTT.

The chain recombines TRBV4-1 with TRBJ2-5, with 9 bases lining up with TRBD1. The junction had 7 bases not matched to a gene; V was cut back by 5 bases and J by 3 bases. This CDR3 contains 15 residues. Germline V CDR1 and CDR2: MGHRA, YSYEKL. In DNA form, the CDR3 reads TGCGCCAGCAGCAACTGGGACAGGGTCGAAGAGACCCAGTACTTC. Its translation: CASSNWDRVEETQYF.

This clone has more than one count but fewer than ten. The chain links TRBV10-3 to TRBJ2-7; 14 bases are shared with TRBD2. With 4 bases clipped from V and 6 bases from J, the junction kept 5 bases outside the gene matches. Germline V gene sequence: CDR1 ENHRY, CDR2 SYGVKD. The CDR3 sequence is 15 residues long. The CDR3 sequence is CAISASGTSGSEQYF. The CDR3 nucleotides read TGTGCCATCAGTGCTTCCGGGACTAGCGGGAGCGAGCAGTACTTC.